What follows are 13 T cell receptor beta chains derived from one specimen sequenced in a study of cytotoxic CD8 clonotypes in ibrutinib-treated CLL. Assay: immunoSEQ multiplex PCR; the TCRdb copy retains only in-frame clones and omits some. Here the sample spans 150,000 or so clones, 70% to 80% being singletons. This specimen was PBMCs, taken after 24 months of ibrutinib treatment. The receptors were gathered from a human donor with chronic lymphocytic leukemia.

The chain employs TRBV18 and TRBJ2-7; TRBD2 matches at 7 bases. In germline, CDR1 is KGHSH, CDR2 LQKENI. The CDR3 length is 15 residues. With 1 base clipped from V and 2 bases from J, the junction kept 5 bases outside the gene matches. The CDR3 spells CASSPREGGAYEQYF. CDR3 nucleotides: TGTGCCAGCTCACCACGGGAGGGAGGGGCCTACGAGCAGTACTTC.

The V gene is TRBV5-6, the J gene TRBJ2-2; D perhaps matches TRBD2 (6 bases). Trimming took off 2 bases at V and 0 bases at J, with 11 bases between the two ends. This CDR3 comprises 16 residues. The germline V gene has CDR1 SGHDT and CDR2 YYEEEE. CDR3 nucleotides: TGTGCCAGCAGCTTCGGCGGGACCCCGAACACCGGGGAGCTGTTTTTT. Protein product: CASSFGGTPNTGELFF.

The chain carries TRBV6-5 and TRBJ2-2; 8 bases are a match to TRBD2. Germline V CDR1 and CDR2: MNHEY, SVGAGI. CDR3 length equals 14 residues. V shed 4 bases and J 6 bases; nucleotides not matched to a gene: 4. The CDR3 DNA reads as TGTGCCAGCAGTTCCACCGGGGGGGCCGGGGAGCTGTTTTTT. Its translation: CASSSTGGAGELFF.

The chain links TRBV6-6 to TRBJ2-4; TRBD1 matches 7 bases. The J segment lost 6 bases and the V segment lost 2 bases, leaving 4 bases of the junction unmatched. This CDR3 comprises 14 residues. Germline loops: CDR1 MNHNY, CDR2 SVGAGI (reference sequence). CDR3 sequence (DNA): TGTGCCAGCAGTTACGAGGGGGCGGGAAACATTCAGTACTTC. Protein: CASSYEGAGNIQYF.

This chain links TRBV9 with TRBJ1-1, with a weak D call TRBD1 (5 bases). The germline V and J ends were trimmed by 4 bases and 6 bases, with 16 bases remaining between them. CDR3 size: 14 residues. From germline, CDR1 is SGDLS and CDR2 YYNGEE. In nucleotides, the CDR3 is TGTGCCAGCAGCCCCGGGACGTCCAACGCTGAAGCTTTCTTT. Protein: CASSPGTSNAEAFF.

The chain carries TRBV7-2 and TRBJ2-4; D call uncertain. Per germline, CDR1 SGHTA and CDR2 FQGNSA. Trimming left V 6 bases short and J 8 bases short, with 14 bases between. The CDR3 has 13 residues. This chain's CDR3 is CASSISDRDIQYF. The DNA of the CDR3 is TGTGCCAGCAGTATCTCGGACCGGGACATTCAGTACTTC.

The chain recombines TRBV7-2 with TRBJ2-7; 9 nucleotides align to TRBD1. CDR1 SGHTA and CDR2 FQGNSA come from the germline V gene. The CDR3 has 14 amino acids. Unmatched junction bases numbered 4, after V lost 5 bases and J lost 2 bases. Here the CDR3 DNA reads TGTGCCAGCAGCCCTAGGACAGGGGCCTACGAGCAGTACTTC. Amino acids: CASSPRTGAYEQYF.

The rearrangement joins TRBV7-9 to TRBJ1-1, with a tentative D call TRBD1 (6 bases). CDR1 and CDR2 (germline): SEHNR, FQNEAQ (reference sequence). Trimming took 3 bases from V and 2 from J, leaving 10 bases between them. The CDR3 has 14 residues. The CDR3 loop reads CASSFRQDNTEAFF. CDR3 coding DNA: TGTGCCAGCAGCTTCCGACAGGACAACACTGAAGCTTTCTTT.

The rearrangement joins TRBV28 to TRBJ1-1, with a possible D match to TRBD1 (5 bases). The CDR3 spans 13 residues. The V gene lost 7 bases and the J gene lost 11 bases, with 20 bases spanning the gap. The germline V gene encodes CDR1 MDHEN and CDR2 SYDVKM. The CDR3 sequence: CASTLGASRRAFF. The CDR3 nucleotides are TGTGCCAGCACCCTCGGGGCCTCCCGGCGGGCTTTCTTT.

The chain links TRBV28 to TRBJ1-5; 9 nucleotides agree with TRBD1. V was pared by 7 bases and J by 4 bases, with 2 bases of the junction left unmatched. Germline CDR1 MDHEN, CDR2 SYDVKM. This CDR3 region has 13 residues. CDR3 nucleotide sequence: TGTGCCAGCACCGGACAGGGGAATCAGCCCCAGCATTTT. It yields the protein CASTGQGNQPQHF.

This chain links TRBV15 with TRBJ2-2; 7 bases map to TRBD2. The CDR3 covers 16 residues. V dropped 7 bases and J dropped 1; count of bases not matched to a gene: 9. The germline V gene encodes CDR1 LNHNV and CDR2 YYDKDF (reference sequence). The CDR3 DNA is TGTGCCACCAACTGGGGGGGGACGGTGAACACCGGGGAGCTGTTTTTT. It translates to CATNWGGTVNTGELFF. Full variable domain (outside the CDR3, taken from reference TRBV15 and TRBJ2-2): DAMVIQNPRYQVTQFGKPVTLSCSQTLNHNVMYWYQQKSSQAPKLLFHYYDKDFNNEADTPDNFQSRRPNTSFCFLDIRSPGLGDTAMYLCATNWGGTVNTGELFFGEGSRLTVL.

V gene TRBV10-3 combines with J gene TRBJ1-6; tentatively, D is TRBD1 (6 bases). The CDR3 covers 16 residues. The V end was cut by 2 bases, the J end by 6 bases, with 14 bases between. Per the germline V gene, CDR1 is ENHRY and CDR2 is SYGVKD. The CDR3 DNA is TGTGCCATCAGTGAGGGGTCTGTGGGGGCTAATTCACCCCTCCACTTT. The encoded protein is CAISEGSVGANSPLHF.

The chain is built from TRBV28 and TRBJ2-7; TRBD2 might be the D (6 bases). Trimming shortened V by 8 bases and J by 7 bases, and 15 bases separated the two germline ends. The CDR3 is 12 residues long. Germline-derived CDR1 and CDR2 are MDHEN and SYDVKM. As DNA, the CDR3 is TGTGCCAGCCACACCGGGGCGGGGGAGCAGTACTTC. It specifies CASHTGAGEQYF.